The rows below give T cell receptor beta chains drawn from one sample of a study of PD-1 blockade in classical Hodgkin lymphoma. TCRdb's copy holds only in-frame clones and misses some; the assay was immunoSEQ multiplex PCR. The table records roughly 56,000 clones, roughly 91% of them present only once. Source: peripheral blood mononuclear cells (PBMCs), taken before the second cycle of nivolumab. These receptor sequences come from a human donor with classical Hodgkin lymphoma. CDR3s include the opening cysteine and the closing phenylalanine or tryptophan. A D gene is named only where the DNA matches it firmly. Only some rows state a clone size, as once, few, many or a class for expanded clones.

CDR3 protein: CASSIEGTTGELFF
CDR3 DNA: TGCGCCAGCAGCATAGAGGGAACAACCGGGGAGCTGTTTTTT
clone size: NA
J gene: TRBJ2-2
D gene: NA
V gene: TRBV5-1

CDR3 protein: CASSLDVAGRGETQYF
CDR3 DNA: TGCGCCAGCAGCTTGGATGTGGCCGGGCGAGGAGAGACCCAGTACTTC
clone size: NA
J gene: TRBJ2-5
D gene: NA
V gene: TRBV5-1

CDR3 protein: CASSASGAGDYGYTF
CDR3 DNA: TGTGCCAGCAGCGCGAGCGGGGCCGGGGACTATGGCTACACCTTC
clone size: NA
J gene: TRBJ1-2
D gene: NA
V gene: TRBV7-9

CDR3 protein: CASSQGGLSVEQFF
CDR3 DNA: TGTGCCAGCAGCCAGGGGGGGCTATCGGTTGAGCAGTTCTTC
clone size: NA
J gene: TRBJ2-1
D gene: NA
V gene: TRBV11-1

CDR3 protein: CASSTGTGRTYEQYF
CDR3 DNA: TGCGCCAGCAGCACCGGGACAGGGCGTACCTACGAGCAGTACTTC
clone size: NA
J gene: TRBJ2-7
D gene: TRBD1
V gene: TRBV5-1

CDR3 protein: CASSYGRGPYEQYF
CDR3 DNA: TGTGCCAGCAGTTACGGGCGGGGCCCCTACGAGCAGTACTTC
clone size: NA
J gene: TRBJ2-7
D gene: NA
V gene: TRBV6-5

CDR3 protein: CASSLQGGNTEAFF
CDR3 DNA: TGCGCCAGCAGCTTGCAGGGCGGGAACACTGAAGCTTTCTTT
clone size: NA
J gene: TRBJ1-1
D gene: NA
V gene: TRBV5-1

CDR3 protein: CASRADLLSGNTIYF
CDR3 DNA: TGTGCCAGCAGGGCAGACCTACTCTCTGGAAACACCATATATTTT
clone size: NA
J gene: TRBJ1-3
D gene: NA
V gene: TRBV6-1

CDR3 protein: CASSPIQGGSNQPQHF
CDR3 DNA: TGTGCCAGCAGCCCAATCCAGGGAGGTAGCAATCAGCCCCAGCATTTT
clone size: NA
J gene: TRBJ1-5
D gene: NA
V gene: TRBV2

CDR3 protein: CASSLAGRGHYNEQFF
CDR3 DNA: TGTGCCAGCAGTTTAGCCGGGCGGGGCCATTACAATGAGCAGTTCTTC
clone size: NA
J gene: TRBJ2-1
D gene: NA
V gene: TRBV28

CDR3 protein: CASSLDRANTGELFF
CDR3 DNA: TGTGCCAGCAGTTTAGACAGGGCGAACACCGGGGAGCTGTTTTTT
clone size: NA
J gene: TRBJ2-2
D gene: TRBD1
V gene: TRBV27

CDR3 protein: CASSSGPKQYF
CDR3 DNA: TGTGCCAGCAGCTCCGGGCCGAAGCAGTACTTC
clone size: NA
J gene: TRBJ2-7
D gene: NA
V gene: TRBV11-3

CDR3 protein: CASSLPGQRTDTQYF
CDR3 DNA: TGCGCCAGCAGCCTTCCCGGACAGCGCACAGATACGCAGTATTTT
clone size: once
J gene: TRBJ2-3
D gene: NA
V gene: TRBV5-1

CDR3 protein: CASSFITGTSDFEQYF
CDR3 DNA: TGTGCCAGCAGCTTCATTACCGGGACTAGCGACTTCGAGCAGTACTTC
clone size: NA
J gene: TRBJ2-7
D gene: TRBD2
V gene: TRBV5-6

CDR3 protein: CASSLSGIGEAFF
CDR3 DNA: TGTGCCAGCAGTTTGTCGGGGATAGGTGAAGCTTTCTTT
clone size: NA
J gene: TRBJ1-1
D gene: NA
V gene: TRBV27

CDR3 protein: CASSSAPGTAEAFF
CDR3 DNA: TGCGCCAGCAGCTCAGCCCCCGGGACCGCAGAAGCTTTCTTT
clone size: NA
J gene: TRBJ1-1
D gene: NA
V gene: TRBV5-1

CDR3 protein: CASSDSGGSGTEAFF
CDR3 DNA: TGTGCCAGCAGTGACTCTGGGGGATCAGGCACTGAAGCTTTCTTT
clone size: NA
J gene: TRBJ1-1
D gene: NA
V gene: TRBV2

CDR3 protein: CSVETGIEQFF
CDR3 DNA: TGCAGCGTTGAAACAGGGATTGAGCAGTTCTTC
clone size: NA
J gene: TRBJ2-1
D gene: NA
V gene: TRBV29-1

CDR3 protein: CASSGKGNSPLHF
CDR3 DNA: TGTGCCAGCAGCGGGAAGGGAAATTCACCCCTCCACTTT
clone size: once
J gene: TRBJ1-6
D gene: NA
V gene: TRBV5-6

CDR3 protein: CASSRGFGTDTQYF
CDR3 DNA: TGTGCCAGCAGTCGAGGGTTTGGCACAGATACGCAGTATTTT
clone size: NA
J gene: TRBJ2-3
D gene: NA
V gene: TRBV25-1

CDR3 protein: CASSPHRDPNTEAFF
CDR3 DNA: TGTGCCAGCTCACCACATCGGGACCCGAACACTGAAGCTTTCTTT
clone size: NA
J gene: TRBJ1-1
D gene: NA
V gene: TRBV18

CDR3 protein: CASRAGDNNEQFF
CDR3 DNA: TGCGCCAGCAGAGCGGGGGATAACAATGAGCAGTTCTTC
clone size: NA
J gene: TRBJ2-1
D gene: TRBD2
V gene: TRBV5-1

CDR3 protein: CASRLRETQYF
CDR3 DNA: TGTGCCAGCAGATTAAGAGAGACCCAGTACTTC
clone size: NA
J gene: TRBJ2-5
D gene: NA
V gene: TRBV6-5

CDR3 protein: CASSPGFISYEQYF
CDR3 DNA: TGTGCCAGCAGCCCTGGGTTTATCTCCTACGAGCAGTACTTC
clone size: NA
J gene: TRBJ2-7
D gene: NA
V gene: TRBV5-6